This T cell receptor beta chain is from a study of shared clonotypes between healthy human individuals. Looking at the study overall: The donors, two women and three men, were aged 18 to 49.

The repertoire was sequenced with immunoSEQ multiplex PCR; TCRdb's copy has only in-frame clones and lacks some. The data hold fewer than 2.5 million clones, with roughly 93% observed a single time. This clone has a handful of counts. No antigen is known for it. Germline assignment: CDR1 GTSNPN and CDR2 SVGIG (reference sequence). The CDR3 contains 13 residues. V was pared by 3 bases and J by 4 bases, with 5 bases of the junction left unmatched. Points from the study as a whole: Rarefaction analysis demonstrated incomplete sorted-subset sequencing notwithstanding large depth.

The V gene is TRBV30, the J gene TRBJ1-2, with 7 bases identical to TRBD1. The sequence was collected from a man aged 18 to 30 in good health. Some clones in this sample may be carry-over from other donors' samples. Sequencing used naive CD4+ T cells from PBMCs. Subset in this sample: CD45RA+ positively selected. The CDR3 DNA reads as TGTGCCTGGAGCCCCCGGGACAGCTATGGCTACACCTTC. This encodes CAWSPRDSYGYTF.